Below, 21 T cell receptor beta chains from the same sample are listed, as sequenced in a study of blood T cell repertoires in COVID-19. The method was immunoSEQ multiplex PCR; TCRdb's version includes in-frame clones alone and lacks a portion of them. Among about 200,000 clones listed, roughly nine tenths were seen once. The sequenced material came from PBMCs or T cells enriched from blood (not recorded which). The origin of the receptors is a middle-aged woman with acute COVID-19.

The J gene is TRBJ1-6, the V gene TRBV2; 11 positions match TRBD1. This CDR3 is built from 18 residues. Per germline, CDR1 SNHLY and CDR2 FYNNEI. With V trimmed by 8 bases and J by 7 bases, 16 bases remained unmatched. This chain's CDR3 is CASRAGALGQGDNSPLHF. For the CDR3, the DNA is TGTGCCAGCCGTGCCGGTGCGTTGGGACAGGGGGACAATTCACCCCTCCACTTT.

The chain combines TRBV27 with TRBJ2-4, with 13 bases fitting TRBD2. With V trimmed by 8 bases and J by 8 bases, 12 bases remained unmatched. The CDR3 totals 16 residues. Per germline, CDR1 MNHEY and CDR2 SMNVEV (reference sequence). The CDR3 sequence: CASGRLAGGRRDIQYF. Written as DNA, the CDR3 is TGTGCCAGCGGGAGACTAGCGGGGGGAAGGAGGGACATTCAGTACTTC.

The J gene is TRBJ2-1, the V gene TRBV4-3; 14 bases are a match to TRBD2. CDR1 is LGHNA and CDR2 is YSLEER in the germline V gene. V dropped 0 bases and J dropped 3; count of bases not matched to a gene: 7. CDR3 length: 19 residues. CDR3 DNA: TGCGCCAGCAGCCAAGATCTGCCGGGACTAGCGGGAGACTACAATGAGCAGTTCTTC. Translating it yields CASSQDLPGLAGDYNEQFF.

The chain uses TRBV28 and TRBJ1-2; TRBD1 is a possible D gene (6 bases). V was trimmed by 8 bases and J by 4 bases, leaving 14 bases between them. The CDR3 covers 13 residues. CDR1 is MDHEN, CDR2 SYDVKM, per germline. CDR3 residues: CASFGGGGYGYTF. The CDR3 nucleotides read TGTGCCAGCTTCGGGGGGGGCGGCTATGGCTACACCTTC.

The chain carries TRBV5-1 and TRBJ1-2; 7 nucleotides agree with TRBD1. The germline gives CDR1 SGHRS, CDR2 YFSETQ. V trimming: 0 bases; J trimming: 1 base; junction bases outside the gene matches: 9. CDR3 length: 17 amino acids. The CDR3: CASSLGHPGQHNYGYTF. The CDR3 DNA sequence: TGCGCCAGCAGCTTGGGGCATCCGGGACAGCATAACTATGGCTACACCTTC.

The rearrangement uses TRBV7-8 and TRBJ1-6; 8 bases are shared with TRBD1. The V segment lost 0 bases and the J segment 6 bases; nucleotides outside the gene matches: 4. The CDR3 has 16 amino acids. Looked up from germline, CDR1 is SGHVS and CDR2 is FQNEAQ. CDR3 coding DNA: TGTGCCAGCAGCTTAGCGAACAGGGGGACTAATTCACCCCTCCACTTT. It is translated as CASSLANRGTNSPLHF.

J is TRBJ1-5 and V is TRBV5-1; possible D gene TRBD1, 6 bases. The CDR3 is made up of 14 amino acids. Per germline, CDR1 SGHRS and CDR2 YFSETQ. V was trimmed by 2 bases and J by 2 bases, leaving 8 bases between them. The chain's CDR3 is CASSLSGGNQPQHF. The CDR3 DNA sequence: TGCGCCAGCAGCTTATCAGGGGGCAATCAGCCCCAGCATTTT.

This clone showed up just once. The chain has TRBV2 and TRBJ1-2, with 8 positions matching TRBD1. The CDR3 runs to 13 residues. Germline CDR1 reads SNHLY; CDR2 reads FYNNEI. Trimming took 6 bases from V and 5 from J; bases not matched to a gene: 5. For the CDR3, the DNA is TGTGCCAGCAGCGAGGACAGGGCGTATGGCTACACCTTC. It yields the protein CASSEDRAYGYTF.

The rearrangement joins TRBV19 to TRBJ1-4; 9 bases line up with TRBD1. CDR1 LNHDA and CDR2 SQIVND come from the germline V gene (reference sequence). The CDR3 sequence is 16 residues long. J was trimmed by 6 bases and V by 5 bases; bases with no gene match: 10. As DNA, the CDR3 is TGTGCCAGTAGTGTTTTACCGGGACAGGGATATGAAAAACTGTTTTTT. The encoded protein is CASSVLPGQGYEKLFF.

The gene calls are TRBV6-1 and TRBJ2-7; 7 nucleotides line up with TRBD2. V shed 3 bases, J shed 1 base, and the junction held 18 bases outside the gene matches. CDR3 length: 19 amino acids. Germline lookup yields CDR1 MNHNS and CDR2 SASEGT. CDR3 DNA: TGTGCCAGCAGTGATCCGAGAAGCGGGAAGGCTTTGGGGTCCTACGAGCAGTACTTC. As protein: CASSDPRSGKALGSYEQYF.

The chain couples TRBV7-9 to TRBJ2-1; possibly TRBD2 for D (5 bases). Germline loops: CDR1 SEHNR, CDR2 FQNEAQ (reference sequence). The V end was cut by 1 base, the J end by 6 bases, with 16 bases between. The CDR3 spans 16 residues. CDR3 residues: CASSLEVIGESNEQFF. The CDR3 DNA follows: TGTGCCAGCAGCTTAGAGGTTATCGGGGAATCCAATGAGCAGTTCTTC.

The rearrangement uses TRBV21-1 and TRBJ2-7; the tabulated D call, TRBD1, remains unverified against the DNA. TRBV21-1 is described as a pseudogene. The CDR3 covers 14 residues. The DNA for the CDR3 is TGTGCCAGCAGCAAGAGCCCCAGGGCCTACGAGCAGTACTTC. It is translated as CASSKSPRAYEQYF.

This clone was observed a handful of times. The chain links TRBV2 to TRBJ2-1; 9 bases map to TRBD1. Germline V gives CDR1 SNHLY, CDR2 FYNNEI. Trimming at V came to 7 bases and at J to 3 bases, leaving 4 bases not matched to a gene. The CDR3 is made up of 14 amino acids. CDR3: CASIQDRGYNEQFF. CDR3 DNA: TGTGCCAGCATCCAGGACAGGGGCTACAATGAGCAGTTCTTC.

This clone came up once. The J gene is TRBJ2-3, the V gene TRBV5-5, with 7 bases that match TRBD2. Germline V gene sequence: CDR1 SGHKS, CDR2 YYEKEE (reference sequence). The CDR3 extends over 16 amino acids. The V and J ends lost 1 base and 4 bases, in that order; junction bases with no gene match: 9. As DNA, the CDR3 is TGTGCCAGCAGCTTGATTGCGGGAGCAACCCCAGATACGCAGTATTTT. This translates into CASSLIAGATPDTQYF.

This sequence joins TRBV18 and TRBJ1-3; D gene unclear. The CDR3 consists of 14 residues. Trimming shortened V by 3 bases and J by 3 bases, and 9 bases separated the two germline ends. Germline V gene lookup returns CDR1 KGHSH and CDR2 LQKENI. CDR3 nucleotides: TGTGCCAGCTCACCGAGCGGGAGTGGAAACACCATATATTTT. Its translation is CASSPSGSGNTIYF.

This sequence joins TRBV15 and TRBJ2-3; TRBD2 matches at 7 bases. CDR3 length: 16 amino acids. The germline V gene encodes CDR1 LNHNV and CDR2 YYDKDF (reference sequence). V was clipped by 1 base and J by 0 bases; unmatched bases: 4. CDR3 sequence: CATSRGGGSSTDTQYF. The CDR3 DNA follows: TGTGCCACCAGCAGAGGGGGGGGATCTAGCACAGATACGCAGTATTTT.

This clone was counted between two and nine times. The V gene is TRBV5-4, the J gene TRBJ1-3, with 8 bases identical to TRBD1. The germline gives CDR1 SGHNT, CDR2 YYREEE (reference sequence). The length of the CDR3 is 15 residues. V lost 2 bases to trimming and J lost 9 bases; unmatched junction nucleotides: 10. The CDR3, as DNA: TGTGCCAGCAGCTTCCCGACAGGGGTGGTGGGCACCATATATTTT. Residues: CASSFPTGVVGTIYF.

The chain joins TRBV18 to TRBJ1-2; 7 nucleotides align to TRBD1. CDR1 and CDR2 from the germline V gene are KGHSH and LQKENI. The CDR3 contains 13 residues. After removal of 3 bases from V and 5 bases from J, the junction contained 3 bases not matched to a gene. This CDR3 reads CASSPQGEYGYTF. CDR3 bases: TGTGCCAGCTCACCTCAGGGGGAATATGGCTACACCTTC.

The chain combines TRBV28 with TRBJ2-1; a weak D match, TRBD2 (5 bases). CDR3 length: 15 amino acids. Germline V gene sequence: CDR1 MDHEN, CDR2 SYDVKM. V lost 4 bases, J lost 2 bases, and 12 bases lay in between. The CDR3 protein is CASSSPGSPYNEQFF. CDR3 nucleotides: TGTGCCAGCAGTTCCCCGGGGTCGCCCTACAATGAGCAGTTCTTC.

The J gene is TRBJ2-1, the V gene TRBV3-1 (or the pseudogene TRBV3-2); D not resolved. V was trimmed by 0 bases and J by 8 bases, leaving 8 bases between them. The CDR3 is made up of 13 amino acids. The germline CDR1 and CDR2 sequences are LGHDT and YNNKEL (reference sequence). Here the CDR3 DNA reads TGTGCCAGCAGCCAAGATTTCCGGGATGAGCAGTTCTTC. Residues: CASSQDFRDEQFF.

This rearrangement joins TRBV27 to TRBJ1-6; D is perhaps TRBD1 (5 bases). V was clipped by 0 bases and J by 4 bases, with 10 bases between them. CDR1 and CDR2 from the germline V gene are MNHEY and SMNVEV (reference sequence). The CDR3 runs 16 residues. CDR3 sequence reads: CASSLSLGLYNSPLHF. The CDR3 bases are TGTGCCAGCAGTTTATCTCTGGGACTGTATAATTCACCCCTCCACTTT.